These T cell receptor beta chains were read from a single sample in a study of blood T cells in healthy people across ages. From the 5' RACE reads, TCRdb called clonotypes with MiXCR, one entry per CDR3 protein. The data show hundreds of thousands of distinct CDR3 sequences, with over 20% seen just once and less than 25% held by the top ten. The sequenced sample consisted of blood. The receptors here all came from a man aged 65 to 85 in good health. CDR3s include the opening cysteine and the closing phenylalanine or tryptophan. D genes are given only for firm matches. Clone size is not always given. Where it is, it says once, few, many or a class for expanded clones.

clone size	V gene	J gene	D gene	CDR3 protein	CDR3 DNA
few	TRBV12-3/TRBV12-4	TRBJ1-2	.	CASRATHASAYGYTF	TGTGCCAGCAGGGCAACCCACGCGTCCGCCTATGGCTACACCTTC
few	TRBV7-2	TRBJ2-3	TRBD2	CASVEREHTDTQYF	TGTGCCAGCGTAGAGCGGGAGCACACAGATACGCAGTATTTT
.	TRBV20-1	TRBJ2-7	.	CSSPGAYNTYEQYF	TGCAGTTCGCCGGGTGCCTACAATACCTACGAGCAGTACTTC
.	TRBV20-1	TRBJ1-3	.	CSAWTGSGNTIYF	TGCAGTGCTTGGACGGGCTCTGGAAACACCATATATTTT
.	TRBV6-5	TRBJ1-1	TRBD1	CASSYRPGTGGSPANTEAFF	TGTGCCAGCAGTTACCGTCCCGGGACAGGGGGTAGCCCAGCGAACACTGAAGCTTTCTTT
.	TRBV6-2/TRBV6-3	TRBJ1-5	.	CASSIGLFGQPQHF	TGTGCCAGCAGTATAGGACTCTTCGGCCAGCCCCAGCATTTT
many	TRBV12-3/TRBV12-4	TRBJ2-3	.	CASSPPYTDTQYF	TGTGCCAGCAGCCCTCCCTACACAGATACGCAGTATTTT
.	TRBV24-1	TRBJ1-4	TRBD1	CATSDSRQGEKLFF	TGTGCCACCAGTGATAGTCGACAGGGCGAAAAACTGTTTTTT
few	TRBV11-3	TRBJ1-6	.	CASSLVNISPLHF	TGTGCCAGCAGCTTAGTGAACATTTCACCCCTCCACTTT
.	TRBV5-6	TRBJ2-4	TRBD2	CASSLAIGLAGQRTIQYF	TGTGCCAGCAGCTTGGCTATAGGACTAGCGGGACAAAGGACCATTCAGTACTTC
many	TRBV4-1	TRBJ1-2	.	CASSQALGKEDYGYTF	TGCGCCAGCAGCCAAGCCCTCGGGAAGGAAGATTATGGCTACACCTTC
.	TRBV4-3	TRBJ1-1	.	CASSPILDYTEAFF	TGCGCCAGCAGCCCGATTCTGGACTACACTGAAGCTTTCTTT
few	TRBV3-1	TRBJ2-1	.	CASSQDDLLRPNEQFF	TGTGCCAGCAGCCAAGATGACCTCCTCCGGCCGAATGAGCAGTTCTTC
few	TRBV18	TRBJ2-2	.	CASSPSIDTGELFF	TGTGCCAGCTCACCTTCAATAGACACCGGGGAGCTGTTTTTT
.	TRBV29-1	TRBJ2-1	.	CSVNGWDNEQFF	TGCAGCGTTAACGGGTGGGACAATGAGCAGTTCTTC
once	TRBV7-3	TRBJ2-1	.	CASSPADEGFNEQFF	TGTGCCAGCAGCCCAGCCGACGAGGGCTTCAATGAGCAGTTCTTC
few	TRBV28	TRBJ1-2	.	CASSGGVGGGGRGYTF	TGTGCCAGCAGTGGTGGAGTGGGGGGCGGAGGCCGTGGCTACACCTTC
.	TRBV3-1	TRBJ1-1	.	CASSHPGGGARTEAFF	TGTGCCAGCAGCCATCCCGGAGGGGGGGCGCGAACTGAAGCTTTCTTT
few	TRBV7-2	TRBJ2-5	.	CASSAGTFETQYF	TGTGCCAGCAGCGCCGGGACGTTTGAGACCCAGTACTTC
.	TRBV20-1	TRBJ2-7	.	CSYRTGWEQYF	TGCAGTTACCGAACAGGGTGGGAGCAGTACTTC
few	TRBV7-2	TRBJ1-2	.	CASSLDPGVYGYTF	TGTGCCAGCAGCTTAGACCCAGGGGTATATGGCTACACCTTC
many	TRBV4-3	TRBJ2-5	.	CASSPGRFQETQYF	TGCGCCAGCAGCCCGGGACGTTTCCAAGAGACCCAGTACTTC
.	TRBV20-1	TRBJ1-2	TRBD1	CSARDRDRGFDAGYTF	TGCAGTGCTAGAGACCGGGACAGGGGCTTTGATGCTGGCTACACCTTC
.	TRBV28	TRBJ2-6	.	CASSLWRDGANVLTF	TGTGCCAGCAGTCTATGGAGGGATGGGGCCAACGTCCTGACTTTC
few	TRBV7-2	TRBJ1-1	.	CASSANLDTEAFF	TGTGCCAGCAGCGCTAACCTGGACACTGAAGCTTTCTTT